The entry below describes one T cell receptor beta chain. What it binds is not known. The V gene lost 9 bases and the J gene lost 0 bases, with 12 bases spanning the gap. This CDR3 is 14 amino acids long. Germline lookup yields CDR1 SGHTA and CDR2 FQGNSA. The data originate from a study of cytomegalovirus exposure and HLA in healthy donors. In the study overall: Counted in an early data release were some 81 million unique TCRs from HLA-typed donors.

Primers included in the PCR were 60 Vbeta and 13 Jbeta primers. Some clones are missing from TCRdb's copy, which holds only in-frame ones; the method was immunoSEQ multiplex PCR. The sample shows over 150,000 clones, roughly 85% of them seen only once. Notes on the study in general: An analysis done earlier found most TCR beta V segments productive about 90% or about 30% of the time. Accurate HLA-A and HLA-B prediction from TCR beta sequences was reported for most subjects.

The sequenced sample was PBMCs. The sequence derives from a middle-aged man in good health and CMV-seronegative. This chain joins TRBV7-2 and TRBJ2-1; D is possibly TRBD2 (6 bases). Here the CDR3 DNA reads TGTGCCAGTTCGAAGCGGGCCTCCTACAATGAGCAGTTCTTC. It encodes CASSKRASYNEQFF. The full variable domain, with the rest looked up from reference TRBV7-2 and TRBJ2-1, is GAGVSQSPSNKVTEKGKDVELRCDPISGHTALYWYRQSLGQGLEFLIYFQGNSAPDKSGLPSDRFSAERTGGSVSTLTIQRTQQEDSAVYLCASSKRASYNEQFFGPGTRLTVL.